What follows are 27 T cell receptor beta chains derived from one specimen sequenced in a study of metastatic and nonmetastatic thyroid tumors. With MiXCR, TCRdb called clones anew from the PCR reads. Of 25,000 to 30,000 clones listed, 20% to 25% are singletons. No treatment of any kind had been given to any patient before thyroid surgery. Sequencing used blood. The receptors shown here come from a female donor with papillary thyroid cancer or a benign thyroid nodule (not recorded which). Some clones in this sample may be carry-over from other donors' samples.

In its sample, this clone was seen many times. The chain recombines TRBV24-1 with TRBJ1-5; weak D call: TRBD1 (6 bases). The V gene lost 5 bases and the J gene lost 3 bases, with 10 bases spanning the gap. Germline V gives CDR1 KGHDR, CDR2 SFDVKD. This CDR3 contains 14 residues. The CDR3 is CATSGRGYNQPQHF. The CDR3 DNA is TGTGCCACCAGTGGGAGGGGGTACAATCAGCCCCAGCATTTT.

The V call is TRBV7-3, the J call TRBJ2-2; D tentatively fits TRBD1 or TRBD2 (5 bases each). The CDR3 is 14 residues long. CDR1 SGHTA and CDR2 FQGTGA come from the germline V gene. Trimming left V 4 bases short and J 4 bases short, with 10 bases between. In DNA form, the CDR3 reads TGTGCCAGCAGCTGGGGACCCAGCACCGGGGAGCTGTTTTTT. It encodes CASSWGPSTGELFF.

This clone occurred many times. The J gene is TRBJ2-1, the V gene TRBV11-3; TRBD2 aligns across 14 bases. With 4 bases clipped from V and 12 bases from J, the junction kept 8 bases outside the gene matches. Germline lookup yields CDR1 SGHNT and CDR2 YENEEA. This CDR3 spans 15 amino acids. CDR3 amino acids: CASSSGTSGRRVQFF. Written as DNA, the CDR3 is TGTGCCAGCAGCTCAGGGACTAGCGGGAGAAGAGTGCAGTTCTTC.

V is TRBV7-7 and J is TRBJ2-5, with 7 bases lining up with TRBD1. This CDR3 region has 16 residues. The germline gives CDR1 SSHAT, CDR2 FNYEAQ (reference sequence). V trimming: 2 bases; J trimming: 4 bases; junction bases outside the gene matches: 10. Written as DNA, the CDR3 is TGTGCCAGCAGCTTACAAGGGGCAGGGGGTGTAGAGACCCAGTACTTC. Amino acids: CASSLQGAGGVETQYF. The full variable domain, its missing parts supplied by reference TRBV7-7 and TRBJ2-5, is GAGVSQSPRYKVTKRGQDVTLRCDPISSHATLYWYQQALGQGPEFLTYFNYEAQPDKSGLPSDRFSAERPEGSISTLTIQRTEQRDSAMYRCASSLQGAGGVETQYFGPGTRLLVL.

This clone has only one observation. The chain uses TRBV9 and TRBJ2-7; TRBD1 matches 10 bases. This CDR3 has 15 amino acids. V gave up 4 bases and J gave up 2 bases; unmatched junction bases: 6. Germline V CDR1 and CDR2: SGDLS, YYNGEE. CDR3 protein: CASSPWDRGAYEQYF. The CDR3 nucleotides are TGTGCCAGCAGCCCGTGGGACAGGGGCGCCTACGAGCAGTACTTC. Variable domain in full (rest from reference TRBV9 and TRBJ2-7): DSGVTQTPKHLITATGQRVTLRCSPRSGDLSVYWYQQSLDQGLQFLIQYYNGEERAKGNILERFSAQQFPDLHSELNLSSLELGDSALYFCASSPWDRGAYEQYFGPGTRLTVT.

Concerning this clone itself: Within the sample, other DNA sequences also encode this same CDR3. This sequence joins TRBV27 and TRBJ2-1; D is ambiguous. Looked up from germline, CDR1 is MNHEY and CDR2 is SMNVEV (reference sequence). Trimming stripped 2 bases from V and 8 bases from J, with 16 bases between. The CDR3 is 15 amino acids. This chain's CDR3 is CASSLAPGLADEQFF. The CDR3 nucleotides are TGTGCCAGCAGTTTAGCCCCTGGCCTCGCCGATGAGCAGTTCTTC.

With respect to this clone: A much more abundant neighbour one base away suggests this may be a read error. The chain joins TRBV7-2 to TRBJ2-5; maybe TRBD1 (8 bases). This CDR3 comprises 16 residues. The germline V and J ends were trimmed by 1 base and 5 bases, with 17 bases remaining between them. CDR1 and CDR2 (germline): SGHTA, FQGNSA. CDR3 amino acids: CASSLDGAGQVETQYF. CDR3 sequence (DNA): TGTGCCAGCAGCTTAGATGGAGCGGGACAGGTGGAGACCCAGTACTTC.

This clone has a count of ten or more. The rearrangement links TRBV20-1 to TRBJ2-1; the match to TRBD2 covers 10 bases. The CDR3 is 15 amino acids. The germline gives CDR1 DFQATT, CDR2 SNEGSKA (reference sequence). With 0 bases clipped from V and 7 bases from J, the junction kept 6 bases outside the gene matches. The CDR3 region is CSAREPSGRVNEQFF. CDR3 nucleotide sequence: TGCAGTGCTAGAGAGCCTAGCGGGAGAGTAAATGAGCAGTTCTTC.

This clone was counted many times. V and J are TRBV2 and TRBJ2-3; D is undetermined. Per germline, CDR1 SNHLY and CDR2 FYNNEI. The CDR3 has 17 amino acids. V was trimmed by 2 bases and J by 2 bases, leaving 17 bases between them. The DNA of the CDR3 is TGTGCCAGCAGTGAATACGAGAGGACGGACCCCACAGATACGCAGTATTTT. Translating it yields CASSEYERTDPTDTQYF.

There are many counts of this clone. This chain connects TRBV5-1 to TRBJ1-6; TRBD1 agrees at 10 bases. The trim removed 4 bases at V and 8 bases at J, leaving 12 bases unmatched. The CDR3 sequence is 17 residues long. Germline assignment: CDR1 SGHRS and CDR2 YFSETQ. CDR3 sequence: CASSLGRPGTGDSPLHF. The CDR3 region has the DNA TGCGCCAGCAGCCTAGGCCGCCCAGGGACAGGGGATTCACCCCTCCACTTT.

This clone was observed at least ten times. The chain couples TRBV24-1 to TRBJ2-1, with 13 bases matching TRBD2. V was pared by 3 bases and J by 7 bases, with 5 bases of the junction left unmatched. Germline V lookup: CDR1 KGHDR, CDR2 SFDVKD. There are 16 residues in the CDR3. CDR3 sequence reads: CATSDTSGRAKNEQFF. CDR3 sequence (DNA): TGTGCCACCAGTGATACTAGCGGGAGGGCAAAGAATGAGCAGTTCTTC.

This clone has at least ten counts. The J gene is TRBJ2-1, the V gene TRBV28; D is tentatively TRBD1 or TRBD2 (5 bases each). V lost 6 bases to trimming and J lost 1 base, with 22 bases between them. Germline V gene lookup returns CDR1 MDHEN and CDR2 SYDVKM. The CDR3 totals 18 residues. This CDR3 is CASSVIEGVGVSYNEQFF. The CDR3 DNA is TGTGCCAGCAGCGTAATTGAGGGAGTGGGGGTTTCCTACAATGAGCAGTTCTTC.

This clone was seen many times. The chain has TRBV3-1 and TRBJ2-1, with a possible D match to TRBD2 (6 bases). The CDR3 spans 17 residues. Trimming shortened V by 4 bases and J by 0 bases, and 16 bases separated the two germline ends. Germline-derived CDR1 and CDR2 are LGHDT and YNNKEL (reference sequence). CDR3: CASSPKRAGSSYNEQFF. CDR3 in DNA: TGTGCCAGCAGCCCAAAAAGGGCGGGAAGCTCCTACAATGAGCAGTTCTTC.

This clone was counted many times. This chain connects TRBV25-1 to TRBJ1-1; D call uncertain. V lost 8 bases and J lost 1, with 11 bases in between. Germline-derived CDR1 and CDR2 are MGHDK and SYGVNS. The length of the CDR3 is 13 residues. The CDR3 loop is CASFGVRNTEAFF. The CDR3, as DNA: TGTGCCAGCTTTGGGGTCAGGAACACTGAAGCTTTCTTT.

The table lists this clone with a few counts. This chain joins TRBV6-1 and TRBJ2-7, with D possibly called TRBD1 or TRBD2 (5 bases each). Germline CDR1 is MNHNS and CDR2 is SASEGT. CDR3 size: 14 residues. V lost 6 bases and J lost 7, with 19 bases in between. The CDR3 protein is CASSRILGPREQYF. CDR3 coding DNA: TGTGCCAGCAGCAGGATTTTGGGACCCCGGGAGCAGTACTTC.

This clone was observed a handful of times. This may arise from a read error, as a much more abundant clone is one base away. This rearrangement joins TRBV5-1 to TRBJ2-5; D possibly uses TRBD1 or TRBD2 (5 bases each). The CDR3 covers 14 residues. V lost 4 bases, J lost 7 bases, and 17 bases lay in between. The germline gives CDR1 SGHRS, CDR2 YFSETQ. The CDR3 reads CASSLRTSEGTQYF. The CDR3 DNA is TGCGCCAGCAGCCTAAGGACATCCGAGGGGACCCAGTACTTC.

This clone came up many times. The chain employs TRBV24-1 and TRBJ2-3; D is unclear. CDR1 and CDR2 (germline): KGHDR, SFDVKD. The V end lost 0 bases, the J end lost 2 bases, and 5 bases lay between the germline ends. The CDR3 covers 14 residues. CDR3 nucleotides: TGTGCCACCAGTGATTTGACGGCCACAGATACGCAGTATTTT. Its translation: CATSDLTATDTQYF.

This clone was counted many times. The chain recombines TRBV20-1 with TRBJ2-1; D unclear. The CDR3 totals 13 residues. CDR1 is DFQATT, CDR2 SNEGSKA, per germline (reference sequence). V lost 0 bases and J lost 8, with 11 bases in between. CDR3 sequence reads: CSARDRADHEQFF. The CDR3 nucleotides are TGCAGTGCTAGAGATCGGGCCGACCATGAGCAGTTCTTC.

This clone was seen repeatedly, ten times or more. V usage is TRBV20-1 and J usage is TRBJ1-1; 10 nucleotides line up with TRBD1. From germline, CDR1 is DFQATT and CDR2 SNEGSKA (reference sequence). The CDR3 contains 15 residues. V lost 5 bases, J lost 4 bases, and 10 bases stayed unmatched. For the CDR3, the DNA is TGCAGTGCTTGTAGACAGGGGGCATGGAGCACTGAAGCTTTCTTT. Encoded protein: CSACRQGAWSTEAFF.

This clone was counted at least ten times. The gene calls are TRBV11-2 and TRBJ2-2, with TRBD2 matching over 7 bases. Germline loops: CDR1 SGHAT, CDR2 FQNNGV. This CDR3 has 17 amino acids. Losses at the gene ends were 1 base for V and 7 bases for J; bases not matched to a gene: 12. CDR3 in amino acids: CASSLVGPGGKGGELFF. For the CDR3, the DNA is TGTGCCAGCAGCTTAGTGGGCCCCGGGGGGAAAGGCGGGGAGCTGTTTTTT.

This clone is medium-sized (0.01 to 0.1%) by share. The chain combines TRBV6-4 with TRBJ1-2; the D is unclear. Trimming cost V 0 bases and J 0 bases, with 8 bases left between them. CDR3 length equals 15 residues. Germline CDR1 MRHNA, CDR2 SNTAGT. CDR3 DNA: TGTGCCAGCAGTGACTCTGGAGAAACTAACTATGGCTACACCTTC. Translated: CASSDSGETNYGYTF.

This chain joins TRBV6-1 and TRBJ1-6; D not certain. The CDR3 is 15 residues long. Germline-derived CDR1 and CDR2 are MNHNS and SASEGT. Trimming removed 5 bases from V and 4 bases from J, with 12 bases in between. The DNA of the CDR3 is TGTGCCAGCAGTTCCCAGATGCAATATAATTCACCCCTCCACTTT. Its protein product is CASSSQMQYNSPLHF.

This clone was counted at least ten times. The chain employs TRBV7-9 and TRBJ2-1; 8 bases agree with TRBD2. CDR3 length equals 16 residues. After removal of 2 bases from V and 8 bases from J, the junction contained 11 bases not matched to a gene. The germline V gene has CDR1 SEHNR and CDR2 FQNEAQ (reference sequence). The CDR3 DNA reads TGTGCCAGCAGCTTAAGGTCAGCGGGAGTGTCGGATGAGCAGTTCTTC. This gives the protein CASSLRSAGVSDEQFF. The variable domain in full, completed from reference TRBV7-9 and TRBJ2-1, reads DTGVSQNPRHKITKRGQNVTFRCDPISEHNRLYWYRQTLGQGPEFLTYFQNEAQLEKSRLLSDRFSAERPKGSFSTLEIQRTEQGDSAMYLCASSLRSAGVSDEQFFGPGTRLTVL.

Ten or more counts support this clone. The J gene is TRBJ2-3, the V gene TRBV28; 9 positions agree with TRBD2. V lost 3 bases and J lost 0; bases outside the gene matches: 4. The CDR3 loop spans 16 amino acids. Looked up from germline, CDR1 is MDHEN and CDR2 is SYDVKM. DNA of the CDR3: TGTGCCAGCAGTTTCTATAGCGGGAGAAGCACAGATACGCAGTATTTT. The encoded protein is CASSFYSGRSTDTQYF.

There are many counts of this clone. This chain connects TRBV11-3 to TRBJ2-1, with D possibly being TRBD1 or TRBD2 (6 bases each). Germline V lookup: CDR1 SGHNT, CDR2 YENEEA. The CDR3 has 15 residues. V lost 3 bases to trimming and J lost 9 bases, with 18 bases between them. This CDR3 reads CASSLAGPSGAEQFF. As DNA, the CDR3 is TGTGCCAGCAGCTTGGCGGGACCCTCAGGGGCTGAGCAGTTCTTC.

This clone was counted at least ten times. The CDR3 loop is CASSLADGRAGETQYF. The DNA of the CDR3 is TGTGCCAGCAGCTTGGCCGACGGGAGGGCCGGTGAGACCCAGTACTTC. V is TRBV5-4 and J is TRBJ2-5, with TRBD2 matching over 8 bases. This CDR3 contains 16 residues. Germline V gives CDR1 SGHNT, CDR2 YYREEE (reference sequence). The V and J ends lost 0 bases and 5 bases, in that order; junction bases with no gene match: 9.

The table lists this clone with a few counts. At one boundary the junction diverges from the germline segment, which might be a read error. As DNA, the CDR3 is TGTGCCAGCAGCCAAGCCTTTGACGGTCTCTATTGCTACACCTTC. It is translated as CASSQAFDGLYCYTF. V is TRBV3-1 and J is TRBJ1-2; the D is unclear. Germline lookup yields CDR1 LGHDT and CDR2 YNNKEL (reference sequence). The CDR3 loop spans 15 amino acids.